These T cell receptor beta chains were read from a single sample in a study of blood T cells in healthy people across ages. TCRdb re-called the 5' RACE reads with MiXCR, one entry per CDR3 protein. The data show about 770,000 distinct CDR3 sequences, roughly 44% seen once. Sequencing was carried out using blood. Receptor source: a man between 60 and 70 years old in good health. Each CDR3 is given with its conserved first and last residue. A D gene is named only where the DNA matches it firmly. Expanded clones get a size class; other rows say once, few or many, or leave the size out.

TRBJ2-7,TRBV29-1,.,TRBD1,TGCAGCGTAAAACCCGGGACAGGGGGTCATGACGAGCAGTACTTC,CSVKPGTGGHDEQYF
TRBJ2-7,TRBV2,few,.,TGTGCCAGCCTCCAGACGCCCTACGAGCAGTACTTC,CASLQTPYEQYF
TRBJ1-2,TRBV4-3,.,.,TGCGCCAGCAGCCAACGGACGGGAGAGGGCTATGGCCACACCTTC,CASSQRTGEGYGHTF
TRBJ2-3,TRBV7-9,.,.,TGTGCCAGCAGCCTATTTAGGGACATAAGCCGCACAGATACGCAGTATTTT,CASSLFRDISRTDTQYF
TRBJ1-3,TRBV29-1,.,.,TGCAGCGTAGCGGACACTGACTTTGGCACCATATATTTT,CSVADTDFGTIYF
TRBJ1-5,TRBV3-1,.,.,TGTGCCAGCAGCCTCTTTGAGACAGATAGCAATCAGCCCCAGCATTTT,CASSLFETDSNQPQHF
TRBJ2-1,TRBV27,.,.,TGTGCCAGCAGGCTATTGACAGGAGGCTCCTACAATGAGCAGTTCTTC,CASRLLTGGSYNEQFF
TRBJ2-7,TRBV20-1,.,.,TGCAGTGCTAGAGATCAAGGCAGGGTGGTCGAGCAGTACTTC,CSARDQGRVVEQYF
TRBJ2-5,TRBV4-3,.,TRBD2,TGCGCCAGCACCGAAAGCGGGGACCTACAAGAGACCCAGTACTTC,CASTESGDLQETQYF
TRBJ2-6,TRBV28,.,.,TGTGCCACCACGCGGCGACAGCGGTCTGGGGCCAACGTCCTGACTTTC,CATTRRQRSGANVLTF
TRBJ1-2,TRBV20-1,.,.,TGCAGTGCTAGAGTGCCCAGGGTGTCGCCCTATGGCTACACCTTC,CSARVPRVSPYGYTF
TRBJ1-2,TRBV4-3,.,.,TGCGCCAGCAGCCCCGGCCCCGGGGGAAGCAATGGCTACACCTTC,CASSPGPGGSNGYTF
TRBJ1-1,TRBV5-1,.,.,TGCGCCAGCAGCTTGGGACGAAACCGGAGGGACACTGAAGCTTTCTTT,CASSLGRNRRDTEAFF
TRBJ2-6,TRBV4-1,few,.,TGCGCCAGCAGCCAAGCCCCTACAAAGGCTGGGGCCAACGTCCTGACTTTC,CASSQAPTKAGANVLTF
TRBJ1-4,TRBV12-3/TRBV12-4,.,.,TGTGCCAGCAGTTTTCCCCGGGGTGAAAAACTGTTTTTT,CASSFPRGEKLFF
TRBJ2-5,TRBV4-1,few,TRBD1,TGCGCCAGCAGCCAAGATCGGGACAGGGGCGAGACCCAGTACTTC,CASSQDRDRGETQYF
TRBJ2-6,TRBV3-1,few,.,TGTGCCAGCAGGAAAACGGGCGGGGCCAACGTCCTGACTTTC,CASRKTGGANVLTF
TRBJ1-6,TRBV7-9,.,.,TGTGCCAGCAGCTTAGGCGTCGGTGATTCACCCCTCCACTTT,CASSLGVGDSPLHF
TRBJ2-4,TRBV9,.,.,TGTGCCCCCCCCTTCCTAGCCAAAAACATTCAGTACTTC,CAPPFLAKNIQYF
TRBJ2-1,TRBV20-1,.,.,TGCAGTGCCATGAGTGGGGGTTTCTACAATGAGCAGTTCTTC,CSAMSGGFYNEQFF
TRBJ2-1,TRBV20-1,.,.,TGCAGTGCTAGAGGGAGGGACTTTTACAATGAGCAGTTCTTC,CSARGRDFYNEQFF
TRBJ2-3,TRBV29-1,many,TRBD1,TGCAGCGTTGACCAGGGGGCAGATACGCAGTATTTT,CSVDQGADTQYF
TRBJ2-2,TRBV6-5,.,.,TGTGCCAGCAGTTTCGACAGTACTTACACCGGGGAGCTGTTTTTT,CASSFDSTYTGELFF